This TCR beta chain stems from a study of CD8+ T cells in alopecia areata. Notes on this clone: Its antigen is not identified.

General observations from the study: Alopecia totalis/universalis scalp especially showed more expanded CD8+ clones than normal scalp. Sequences from scalp samples also cover resident alphabeta T cells of normal skin.

The authors extracted RNA and reverse transcribed it into cDNA as the sequencing template. Method: immunoSEQ multiplex PCR; TCRdb's copy keeps in-frame clones and lacks some. Of 120,000 or so clones detected, 47% appear once; the ten largest clones hold over 9.5%. From PBMCs, CD4+ and CD8+ T cells were sorted. The germline V gene encodes CDR1 SGHRS and CDR2 YFSETQ. Trimming removed 4 bases at V and 5 bases at J, with 19 bases between. The CDR3 has 15 residues. The sequence was obtained from a human donor with alopecia areata. The chain combines TRBV5-1 with TRBJ2-7; D not resolved. Material for sequencing was NKG2D-low CD8+ T cells sorted from blood. In DNA form, the CDR3 reads TGCGCCAGCAGCCCCCTCGCGGAATCGGGCGACGAGCAGTACTTC. Its translation: CASSPLAESGDEQYF.